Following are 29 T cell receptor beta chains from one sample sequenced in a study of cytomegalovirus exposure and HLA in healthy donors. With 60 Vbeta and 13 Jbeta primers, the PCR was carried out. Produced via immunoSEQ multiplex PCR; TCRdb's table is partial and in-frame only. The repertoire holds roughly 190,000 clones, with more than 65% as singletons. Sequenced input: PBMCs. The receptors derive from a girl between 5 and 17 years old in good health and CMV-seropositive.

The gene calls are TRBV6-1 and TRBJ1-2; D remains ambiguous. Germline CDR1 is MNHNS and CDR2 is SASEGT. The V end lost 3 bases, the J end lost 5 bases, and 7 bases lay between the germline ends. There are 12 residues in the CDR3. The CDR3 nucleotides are TGTGCCAGCAGTGAGTCCGTTTATGGCTACACCTTC. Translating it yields CASSESVYGYTF.

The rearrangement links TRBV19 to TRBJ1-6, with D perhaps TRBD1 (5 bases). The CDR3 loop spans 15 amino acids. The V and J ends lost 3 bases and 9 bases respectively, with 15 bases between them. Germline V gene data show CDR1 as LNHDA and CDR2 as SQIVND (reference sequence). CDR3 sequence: CASSIEGVLGSPLHF. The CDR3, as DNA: TGTGCCAGTAGTATCGAAGGGGTCCTAGGTTCACCCCTCCACTTT.

Here the CDR3 DNA reads TGTGCCAGCAGCGAGAGAGGAACAGGGGTAAGGAATTCACCCCTCCACTTT. Amino acid sequence: CASSERGTGVRNSPLHF. The chain combines TRBV9 with TRBJ1-6, with 7 bases matching TRBD1. Looked up from germline, CDR1 is SGDLS and CDR2 is YYNGEE. J lost 7 bases, V lost 3 bases, and 13 bases had no gene match. The CDR3 sequence is 17 residues long.

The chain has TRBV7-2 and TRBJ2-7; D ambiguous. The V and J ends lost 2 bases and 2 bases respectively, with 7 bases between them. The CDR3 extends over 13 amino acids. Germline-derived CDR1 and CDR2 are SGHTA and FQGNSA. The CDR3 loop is CASSLTPAYEQYF. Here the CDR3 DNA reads TGTGCCAGCAGCTTAACCCCGGCCTACGAGCAGTACTTC.

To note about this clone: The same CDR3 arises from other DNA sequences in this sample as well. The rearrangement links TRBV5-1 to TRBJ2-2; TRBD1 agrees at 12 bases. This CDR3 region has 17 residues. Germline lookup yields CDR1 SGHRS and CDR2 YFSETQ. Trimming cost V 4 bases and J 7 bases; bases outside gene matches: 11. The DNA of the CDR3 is TGCGCCAGCAGCGGACGGGGACAGGGGGCTTCGGGCGGGGAGCTGTTTTTT. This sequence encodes CASSGRGQGASGGELFF.

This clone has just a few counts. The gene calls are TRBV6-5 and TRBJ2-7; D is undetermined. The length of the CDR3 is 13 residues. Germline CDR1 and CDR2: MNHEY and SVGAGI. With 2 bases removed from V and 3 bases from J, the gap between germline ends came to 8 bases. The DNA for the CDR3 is TGTGCCAGCAGTTACGGAGCGAGCTACGAGCAGTACTTC. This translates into CASSYGASYEQYF.

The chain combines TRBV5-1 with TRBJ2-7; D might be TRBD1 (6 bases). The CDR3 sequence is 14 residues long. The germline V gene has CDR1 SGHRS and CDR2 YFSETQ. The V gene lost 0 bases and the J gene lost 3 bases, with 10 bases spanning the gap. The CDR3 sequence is CASSLGVDSYEQYF. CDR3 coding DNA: TGCGCCAGCAGCTTGGGGGTGGACAGCTACGAGCAGTACTTC.

The DNA for the CDR3 is TGTGCCAGTAATCAGGGACAGGGGCCCTACGAGCAGTACTTC. This codes for CASNQGQGPYEQYF. V usage is TRBV19 and J usage is TRBJ2-7; TRBD1 matches 10 bases. The germline V gene encodes CDR1 LNHDA and CDR2 SQIVND (reference sequence). J was trimmed by 2 bases and V by 7 bases; bases with no gene match: 5. The CDR3 has 14 amino acids.

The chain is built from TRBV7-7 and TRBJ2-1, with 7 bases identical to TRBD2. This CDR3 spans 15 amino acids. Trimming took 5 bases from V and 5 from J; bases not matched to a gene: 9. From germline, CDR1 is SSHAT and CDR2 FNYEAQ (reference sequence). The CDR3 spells CASSAASGAHNEQFF. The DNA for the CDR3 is TGTGCCAGCAGCGCCGCTAGCGGCGCTCACAATGAGCAGTTCTTC.

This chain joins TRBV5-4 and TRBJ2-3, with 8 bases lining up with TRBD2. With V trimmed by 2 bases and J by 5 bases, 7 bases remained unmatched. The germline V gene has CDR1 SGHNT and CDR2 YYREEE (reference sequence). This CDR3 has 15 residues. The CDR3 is CASSFGTGGKDTQYF. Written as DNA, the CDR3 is TGTGCCAGCAGCTTTGGGACGGGGGGGAAAGATACGCAGTATTTT.

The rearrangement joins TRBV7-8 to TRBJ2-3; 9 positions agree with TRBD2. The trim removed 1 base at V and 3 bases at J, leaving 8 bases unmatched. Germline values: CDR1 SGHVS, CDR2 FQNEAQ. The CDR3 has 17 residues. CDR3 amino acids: CASSLGHGGRETDTQYF. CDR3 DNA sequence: TGTGCCAGCAGCTTAGGCCACGGCGGGAGGGAAACAGATACGCAGTATTTT. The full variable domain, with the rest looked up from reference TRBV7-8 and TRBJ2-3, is GAGVSQSPRYKVAKRGQDVALRCDPISGHVSLFWYQQALGQGPEFLTYFQNEAQLDKSGLPSDRFFAERPEGSVSTLKIQRTQQEDSAVYLCASSLGHGGRETDTQYFGPGTRLTVL.

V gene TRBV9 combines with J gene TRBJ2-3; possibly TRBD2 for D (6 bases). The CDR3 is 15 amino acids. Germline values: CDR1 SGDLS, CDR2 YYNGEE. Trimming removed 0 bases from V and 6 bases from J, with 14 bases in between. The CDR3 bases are TGTGCCAGCAGCGTAGATGGGGGACTTGGTGATACGCAGTATTTT. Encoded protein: CASSVDGGLGDTQYF. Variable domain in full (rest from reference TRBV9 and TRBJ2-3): DSGVTQTPKHLITATGQRVTLRCSPRSGDLSVYWYQQSLDQGLQFLIQYYNGEERAKGNILERFSAQQFPDLHSELNLSSLELGDSALYFCASSVDGGLGDTQYFGPGTRLTVL.

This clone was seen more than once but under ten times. The CDR3 here is CASSGLAGVGEQYF. In DNA form, the CDR3 reads TGTGCCAGCAGCGGACTAGCGGGGGTTGGAGAGCAGTACTTC. V and J are TRBV6-5 and TRBJ2-7; 13 bases are a match to TRBD2. Germline V CDR1 and CDR2: MNHEY, SVGAGI. Germline trimming cut 6 bases from V and 7 bases from J; bases unmatched to any gene: 6. The CDR3 length is 14 residues.

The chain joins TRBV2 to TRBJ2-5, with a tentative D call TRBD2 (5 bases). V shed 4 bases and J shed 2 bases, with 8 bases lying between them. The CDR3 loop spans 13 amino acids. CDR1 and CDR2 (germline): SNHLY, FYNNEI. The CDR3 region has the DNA TGTGCCAGCAGTGTGGACTTACAAGAGACCCAGTACTTC. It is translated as CASSVDLQETQYF.

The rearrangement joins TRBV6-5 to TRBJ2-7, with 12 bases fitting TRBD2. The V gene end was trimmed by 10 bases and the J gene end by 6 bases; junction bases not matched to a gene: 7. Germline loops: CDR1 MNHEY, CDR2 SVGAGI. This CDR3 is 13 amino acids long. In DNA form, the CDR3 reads TGTGCCACTAGCGGGGGGGGCCTGGGCGAGCAGTACTTC. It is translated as CATSGGGLGEQYF.

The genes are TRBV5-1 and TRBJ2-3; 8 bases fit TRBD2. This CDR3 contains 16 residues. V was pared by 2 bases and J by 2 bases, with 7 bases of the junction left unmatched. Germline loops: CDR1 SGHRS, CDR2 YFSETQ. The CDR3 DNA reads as TGCGCCAGCAGCTTCTCCGGGACTAGTCCCACAGATACGCAGTATTTT. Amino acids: CASSFSGTSPTDTQYF.

CDR3 residues: CSVVDRDRGLSDGYTF. The CDR3 nucleotides read TGCAGCGTTGTTGACCGGGACAGGGGGCTATCGGATGGCTACACCTTC. This chain uses TRBV29-1 with TRBJ1-2; 12 bases align to TRBD1. J lost 6 bases, V lost 4 bases, and 12 bases had no gene match. Germline CDR1 is SQVTM and CDR2 is ANQGSEA. The CDR3 is 16 residues long.

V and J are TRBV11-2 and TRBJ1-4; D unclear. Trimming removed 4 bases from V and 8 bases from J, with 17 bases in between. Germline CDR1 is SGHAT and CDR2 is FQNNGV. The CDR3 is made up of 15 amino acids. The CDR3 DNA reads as TGTGCCAGCAGCTCCCCTGTCCAGAATAACGAAAAACTGTTTTTT. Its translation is CASSSPVQNNEKLFF.

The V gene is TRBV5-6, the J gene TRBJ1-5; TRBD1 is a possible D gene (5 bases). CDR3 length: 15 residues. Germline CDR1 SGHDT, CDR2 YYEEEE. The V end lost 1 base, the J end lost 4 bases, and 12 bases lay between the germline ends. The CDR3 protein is CASSLWGGGNQPQHF. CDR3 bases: TGTGCCAGCAGCTTGTGGGGCGGGGGGAATCAGCCCCAGCATTTT.

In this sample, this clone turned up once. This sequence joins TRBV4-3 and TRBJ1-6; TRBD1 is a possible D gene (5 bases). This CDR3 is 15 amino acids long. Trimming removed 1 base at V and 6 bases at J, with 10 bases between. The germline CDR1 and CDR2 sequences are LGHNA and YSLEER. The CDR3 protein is CASSQGQGLNSPLHF. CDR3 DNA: TGCGCCAGCAGCCAAGGGCAGGGCCTTAATTCACCCCTCCACTTT.

The CDR3 sequence is CASTPDTGGFQETQYF. The CDR3 coding sequence is TGTGCCAGCACCCCGGATACAGGGGGCTTCCAAGAGACCCAGTACTTC. The chain joins TRBV5-4 to TRBJ2-5; 9 bases map to TRBD1. CDR3 size: 16 residues. Losses at the gene ends were 6 bases for V and 1 base for J; bases not matched to a gene: 10. Germline CDR1 reads SGHNT; CDR2 reads YYREEE (reference sequence).

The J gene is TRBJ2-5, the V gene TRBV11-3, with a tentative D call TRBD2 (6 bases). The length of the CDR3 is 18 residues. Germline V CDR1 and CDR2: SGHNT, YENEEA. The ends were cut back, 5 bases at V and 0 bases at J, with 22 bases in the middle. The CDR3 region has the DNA TGTGCCAGCAGCCTCGGCGGGTGGGGGGTCCCTTACCAAGAGACCCAGTACTTC. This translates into CASSLGGWGVPYQETQYF.

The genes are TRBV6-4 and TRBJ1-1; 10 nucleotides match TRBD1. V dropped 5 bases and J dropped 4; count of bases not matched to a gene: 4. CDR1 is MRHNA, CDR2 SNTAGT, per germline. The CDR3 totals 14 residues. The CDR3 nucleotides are TGTGCCAGCAGTCCCGGACAGGGGGTCACTGAAGCTTTCTTT. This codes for CASSPGQGVTEAFF.

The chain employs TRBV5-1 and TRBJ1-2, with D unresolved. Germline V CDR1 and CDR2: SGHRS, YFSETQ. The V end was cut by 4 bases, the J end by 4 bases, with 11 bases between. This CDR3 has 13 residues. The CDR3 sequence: CASSPGLGYGYTF. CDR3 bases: TGCGCCAGCAGCCCCGGACTGGGCTATGGCTACACCTTC.

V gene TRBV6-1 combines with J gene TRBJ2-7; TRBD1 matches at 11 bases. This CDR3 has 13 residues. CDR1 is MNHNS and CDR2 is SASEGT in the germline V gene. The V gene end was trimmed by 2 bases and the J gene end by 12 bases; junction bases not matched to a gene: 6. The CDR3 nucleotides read TGTGCCAGCAGTGAACTGGACAGGGGGCAGGGGTACTTC. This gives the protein CASSELDRGQGYF.

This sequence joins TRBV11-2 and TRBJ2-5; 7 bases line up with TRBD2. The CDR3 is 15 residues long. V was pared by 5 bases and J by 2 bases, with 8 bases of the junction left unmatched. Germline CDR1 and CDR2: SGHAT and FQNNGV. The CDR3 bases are TGTGCCAGCAGCCCCTGGGAGGGGCAGCAAGAGACCCAGTACTTC. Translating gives CASSPWEGQQETQYF.

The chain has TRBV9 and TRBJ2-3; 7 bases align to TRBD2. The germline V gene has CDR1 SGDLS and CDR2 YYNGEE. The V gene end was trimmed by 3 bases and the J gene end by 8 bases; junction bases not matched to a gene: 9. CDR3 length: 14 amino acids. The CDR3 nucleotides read TGTGCCAGCAGCGCCGGGATGCCGGGGGGTACGCAGTATTTT. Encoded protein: CASSAGMPGGTQYF.

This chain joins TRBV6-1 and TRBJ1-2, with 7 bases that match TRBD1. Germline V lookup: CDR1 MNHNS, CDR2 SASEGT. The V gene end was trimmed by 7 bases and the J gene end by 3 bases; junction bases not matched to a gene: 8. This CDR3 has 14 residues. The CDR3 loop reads CASTERTGHYGYTF. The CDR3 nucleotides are TGTGCCAGCACAGAAAGGACAGGACACTATGGCTACACCTTC.

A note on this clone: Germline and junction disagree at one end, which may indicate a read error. CDR3 sequence: CASSPGGGYVYTF. DNA of the CDR3: TGCGCCAGCAGCCCTGGGGGGGGATATGTCTACACCTTC. The V and J genes are TRBV5-1 and TRBJ1-2; the D gene is possibly TRBD1 (5 bases). Germline V gene sequence: CDR1 SGHRS, CDR2 YFSETQ. The CDR3 has 13 residues.